One and the same sample provided the 20 T cell receptor beta chains below, sequenced in a study of T cells in Graves' hyperthyroidism and ophthalmopathy. RNA transcripts yielded amplified TCR beta CDR3 regions. The HTBI primer set served for first-round RT-PCR of the TCR CDR3. TCRdb recomputed calls from the multiplex PCR reads with MiXCR, one row per CDR3 protein. The data show about 290,000 distinct CDR3 sequences, roughly a fifth seen once. Sequenced sample: blood. These receptors originate from a man aged 50 to 60 with Graves' ophthalmopathy.

This clonotype was seen at least ten times. The V gene is TRBV28, the J gene TRBJ2-5; 8 nucleotides agree with TRBD1. Looked up from germline, CDR1 is MDHEN and CDR2 is SYDVKM. Trimming took 3 bases from V and 1 from J; bases not matched to a gene: 1. CDR3 length equals 14 residues. CDR3 protein: CASSFGQGQETQYF. The DNA for the CDR3 is TGTGCCAGCAGTTTTGGACAGGGCCAAGAGACCCAGTACTTC.

This clonotype was seen at least ten times. CDR3 sequence: CASSLPGLAGAGANVLTF. The CDR3 DNA follows: TGTGCCAGCAGTCTGCCGGGACTAGCGGGAGCTGGGGCCAACGTCCTGACTTTC. This chain links TRBV28 with TRBJ2-6; 14 positions match TRBD2. There are 18 residues in the CDR3. Per the germline V gene, CDR1 is MDHEN and CDR2 is SYDVKM. Trimming removed 5 bases from V and 2 bases from J; junction bases left unmatched: 5. Filled out from reference TRBV28 and TRBJ2-6, the complete variable domain reads DVKVTQSSRYLVKRTGEKVFLECVQDMDHENMFWYRQDPGLGLRLIYFSYDVKMKEKGDIPEGYSVSREKKERFSLILESASTNQTSMYLCASSLPGLAGAGANVLTFGAGSRLTVL.

This clonotype was observed at least ten times. The chain joins TRBV30 to TRBJ1-1, with TRBD1 matching over 7 bases. This CDR3 has 14 amino acids. CDR1 and CDR2 from the germline V gene are GTSNPN and SVGIG (reference sequence). Trimming took 5 bases from V and 4 from J; bases not matched to a gene: 10. CDR3 in amino acids: CAWGRGVSGTEAFF. CDR3 DNA: TGTGCCTGGGGCAGGGGGGTATCGGGCACTGAAGCTTTCTTT.

This clonotype was observed at least ten times. The rearrangement uses TRBV5-1 and TRBJ1-1; D uncertain. In germline, CDR1 is SGHRS, CDR2 YFSETQ. The CDR3 contains 14 residues. Trimming took 4 bases from V and 7 from J, leaving 17 bases between them. The CDR3: CASSEERRSGEAFF. In DNA form, the CDR3 reads TGCGCCAGCAGCGAGGAGCGGCGGTCCGGTGAAGCTTTCTTT. Variable domain in full (rest from reference TRBV5-1 and TRBJ1-1): KAGVTQTPRYLIKTRGQQVTLSCSPISGHRSVSWYQQTPGQGLQFLFEYFSETQRNKGNFPGRFSGRQFSNSRSEMNVSTLELGDSALYLCASSEERRSGEAFFGQGTRLTVV.

This clonotype was picked up a small number of times. The chain recombines TRBV6-1 with TRBJ1-2; unclear D gene. The germline V gene has CDR1 MNHNS and CDR2 SASEGT. Between the trimmed V and J ends, which lost 7 bases and 0 bases, there was a span of 15 bases. The length of the CDR3 is 15 residues. Written as DNA, the CDR3 is TGTGCCAGCAAGTGGTTAGGAGGGTCTAACTATGGCTACACCTTC. Translation gives CASKWLGGSNYGYTF.

This clonotype has just a few counts. The gene calls are TRBV27 and TRBJ2-1, with 7 nucleotides matching TRBD2. The CDR3 totals 15 residues. The V segment lost 5 bases and the J segment 6 bases; nucleotides outside the gene matches: 10. Per germline, CDR1 MNHEY and CDR2 SMNVEV (reference sequence). The CDR3 protein is CASSTRRGESNEQFF. The CDR3 bases are TGTGCCAGCAGTACACGACGGGGGGAATCCAATGAGCAGTTCTTC.

At least ten counts were recorded for this clonotype. This rearrangement joins TRBV7-3 to TRBJ2-3; either TRBD1 or TRBD2 may fit D (5 bases each). V was trimmed by 5 bases and J by 0 bases, leaving 21 bases between them. Germline CDR1 and CDR2: SGHTA and FQGTGA. This CDR3 is built from 18 residues. The CDR3 loop is CASSPTPQGPSSTDTQYF. As DNA, the CDR3 is TGTGCCAGCAGCCCCACCCCCCAGGGACCATCTAGCACAGATACGCAGTATTTT. The variable domain in full, completed from reference TRBV7-3 and TRBJ2-3, reads GAGVSQTPSNKVTEKGKYVELRCDPISGHTALYWYRQSLGQGPEFLIYFQGTGAADDSGLPNDRFFAVRPEGSVSTLKIQRTERGDSAVYLCASSPTPQGPSSTDTQYFGPGTRLTVL.

CDR3 DNA: TGCAGTGCTGCACCGACAGTAGCCAAAAACATTCAGTACTTC. It specifies CSAAPTVAKNIQYF. J is TRBJ2-4 and V is TRBV20-1, with a tentative D call TRBD1 (5 bases). The germline V and J ends were trimmed by 5 bases and 0 bases, with 11 bases remaining between them. CDR1 is DFQATT and CDR2 is SNEGSKA in the germline V gene (reference sequence). This CDR3 has 14 amino acids.

In regard to this clonotype: A much larger clone sits a single nucleotide away, making a read error possible. The chain couples TRBV12-3 or TRBV12-4 to TRBJ2-3; 7 bases fit TRBD1. The CDR3 contains 16 residues. The CDR3 coding sequence is TGTGCCACCAGTTTCCGGACAGGTCGTAGCACAGATACGCAGTATTTT. Translation gives CATSFRTGRSTDTQYF.

The rearrangement uses TRBV20-1 and TRBJ2-1, with D tentatively TRBD2 (5 bases). Per germline, CDR1 DFQATT and CDR2 SNEGSKA (reference sequence). V lost 1 base and J lost 14, with 12 bases in between. The CDR3 covers 11 residues. The CDR3 sequence is CSARVGLLKFF. The CDR3 nucleotides are TGCAGTGCTAGAGTAGGACTCCTTAAGTTCTTC.

Many counts were recorded for this clonotype. The chain couples TRBV2 to TRBJ2-3; D might be TRBD1 (6 bases). V lost 5 bases and J 9 bases, leaving 15 bases between the germline ends. The CDR3 is 13 residues long. CDR1 SNHLY and CDR2 FYNNEI come from the germline V gene. This chain's CDR3 is CASSPPGTGTQYF. The CDR3 nucleotides are TGTGCCAGCAGTCCGCCCGGCACAGGGACGCAGTATTTT.

This clonotype was observed at least ten times. This chain uses TRBV11-1 with TRBJ1-1; D gene ambiguous. V lost 1 base to trimming and J lost 7 bases, with 4 bases between them. The germline V gene has CDR1 SGHAT and CDR2 FQDESV (reference sequence). The CDR3 is made up of 11 amino acids. The CDR3 spells CASSLGGEAFF. As DNA, the CDR3 is TGTGCCAGCAGCTTAGGCGGTGAAGCTTTCTTT.

The chain couples TRBV5-1 to TRBJ1-2; maybe TRBD1 (5 bases). This CDR3 is built from 13 residues. Trimming stripped 4 bases from V and 5 bases from J, with 12 bases between. Per the germline V gene, CDR1 is SGHRS and CDR2 is YFSETQ. The chain's CDR3 is CASSQTRQYGYTF. Written as DNA, the CDR3 is TGCGCCAGCAGCCAAACCCGACAGTATGGCTACACCTTC.

This clonotype has more than one count but fewer than ten. The V gene is TRBV6-2 or TRBV6-3, the J gene TRBJ2-3, with D uncertain. V was trimmed by 0 bases and J by 4 bases, leaving 14 bases between them. In germline, CDR1 is MNHEY, CDR2 SVGEGT. This CDR3 comprises 16 residues. Here the CDR3 DNA reads TGTGCCAGCAGTTACTCGGTCAGTTCGGGCGCAGATACGCAGTATTTT. It encodes CASSYSVSSGADTQYF.

This chain connects TRBV7-9 to TRBJ2-2; the match to TRBD2 covers 12 bases. J gave up 5 bases and V 3 bases, and 7 bases lay outside the gene matches. The germline CDR1 and CDR2 sequences are SEHNR and FQNEAQ (reference sequence). The CDR3 runs to 17 residues. CDR3: CASSFLTSGSGTGELFF. CDR3 in DNA: TGTGCCAGCAGCTTTTTGACTAGCGGGAGTGGAACCGGGGAGCTGTTTTTT.

The gene calls are TRBV28 and TRBJ2-1, with unresolved D. CDR1 and CDR2 from the germline V gene are MDHEN and SYDVKM. The CDR3 totals 13 residues. Trimming pared 6 bases from V and 10 bases from J, leaving 16 bases between. The CDR3 coding sequence is TGTGCCAGCAGATACCCGGGTGTTGCCGAGCAGTTCTTC. Protein product: CASRYPGVAEQFF.

The gene calls are TRBV3-1 and TRBJ1-5; possible D gene TRBD1, 5 bases. Germline loops: CDR1 LGHDT, CDR2 YNNKEL (reference sequence). Deletions cut 1 base from V and 0 bases from J, with 7 bases between. There are 15 residues in the CDR3. This CDR3 is CASSQGGHSNQPQHF. The CDR3 bases are TGTGCCAGCAGCCAAGGCGGACATAGCAATCAGCCCCAGCATTTT.

This clonotype was seen at least ten times. V and J are TRBV10-2 and TRBJ2-3; maybe TRBD2 (5 bases). CDR3 length equals 16 residues. V was shortened by 3 bases and J by 0 bases, with 13 bases between the two germline ends. CDR1 is WSHSY and CDR2 is SAAADI in the germline V gene. CDR3 in amino acids: CASSERVLASTDTQYF. The CDR3 DNA reads as TGCGCCAGCAGTGAAAGGGTCCTAGCTAGCACAGATACGCAGTATTTT.

This clonotype was seen at least ten times. V gene TRBV12-3 or TRBV12-4 combines with J gene TRBJ2-1, with a weak D call TRBD2 (5 bases). The CDR3 extends over 15 amino acids. The ends were cut back, 6 bases at V and 6 bases at J, with 18 bases in the middle. This chain's CDR3 is CASSPYRELSNEQFF. CDR3 nucleotides: TGTGCCAGCAGCCCGTATCGGGAATTGAGCAATGAGCAGTTCTTC.

The V and J genes are TRBV7-9 and TRBJ2-3; D unresolved. V dropped 0 bases and J dropped 9 bases, with 16 bases sitting between them. CDR1 is SEHNR, CDR2 FQNEAQ, per germline (reference sequence). The CDR3 covers 15 residues. CDR3 DNA: TGTGCCAGCAGCTTAGCTCTCGGCGACGTGAGCACGCAGTATTTT. Its translation is CASSLALGDVSTQYF.